A selection of T cell receptor beta chains follows, all from one sample in a study of T cells after yellow fever vaccination. Each CDR3 protein gets one entry after TCRdb re-called the 5' RACE reads with MiXCR. The sample includes 250,000 or so distinct CDR3 sequences, roughly 4% seen only once; the top ten take under 20%. Source: PBMCs, taken 15 days after the yellow fever booster vaccination. Receptors originate from a man younger than 35 who received the YFV17D yellow fever vaccine. The CDR3 runs from the conserved cysteine through the conserved F or W. The order of the fields is CDR3 protein, D gene, CDR3 length, J gene, V gene, clone size. The D gene is left open where the match is weak. Only part of the rows carry a size: once, few, many, or a class if the clone is expanded.

CAITTTGGTEAFF,TRBD1,13,TRBJ1-1,TRBV10-3,many
CASSSTGWQQPQHF,.,14,TRBJ1-5,TRBV27,many
CASSPWSGLSYNEQFF,.,16,TRBJ2-1,TRBV6-2/TRBV6-3,many
CSAPLLEISNYGYTF,.,15,TRBJ1-2,TRBV20-1,many
CASTGRGQLYQETQYF,.,16,TRBJ2-5,TRBV7-2,many
CATSRDRGRGTDTQYF,TRBD1,16,TRBJ2-3,TRBV15,many
CATSRGPALRQNEQFF,.,16,TRBJ2-1,TRBV15,.
CASSFGSPLHF,.,11,TRBJ1-6,TRBV7-2,many
CASSVVDGHTNEQFF,.,15,TRBJ2-1,TRBV7-9,many
CAISTTGADTEAFF,TRBD1,14,TRBJ1-1,TRBV10-3,many
CASSLDRLNEQFF,.,13,TRBJ2-1,TRBV5-4,many
CASSIWDIRDEQFF,.,14,TRBJ2-1,TRBV5-5,many
CASSFRTETDTQYF,.,14,TRBJ2-3,TRBV5-1,many
CASSYSSGEAFF,.,12,TRBJ1-1,TRBV6-6,many
CASSPGLDSEAFF,.,13,TRBJ1-1,TRBV9,many
CASSPRDRGNTIYF,TRBD1,14,TRBJ1-3,TRBV7-2,many
CAWSVAKNIQYF,.,12,TRBJ2-4,TRBV30,many
CASSPASGQETQYF,.,14,TRBJ2-5,TRBV5-1,.
CASSETPGGFMNTEAFF,.,17,TRBJ1-1,TRBV5-6,many
CASSLYAGADSPLHF,.,15,TRBJ1-6,TRBV27,many
CAISESIGQGWDTEAFF,TRBD1,17,TRBJ1-1,TRBV10-3,many
CASSGMITGELFF,.,13,TRBJ2-2,TRBV5-4,.
CASSQGGPGSTQYF,.,14,TRBJ2-3,TRBV2,many
CASSPSSGVYNEQFF,TRBD2,15,TRBJ2-1,TRBV5-1,many
CASSLTSPPTDTQYF,.,15,TRBJ2-3,TRBV7-3,many
CASSPRLDRGRVANYGYTF,TRBD1,19,TRBJ1-2,TRBV5-8,many
CASSPLGQDAETQYF,TRBD1,15,TRBJ2-5,TRBV18,few
CASSMGELFF,.,10,TRBJ2-2,TRBV19,.
CASSMGGLNEQFF,.,13,TRBJ2-1,TRBV19,many
CASSLGGTLNQPQHF,.,15,TRBJ1-5,TRBV12-3/TRBV12-4,many
CASSIGGGPSDTQYF,TRBD2,15,TRBJ2-3,TRBV19,many
CASSSTGRAQETQYF,.,15,TRBJ2-5,TRBV12-3/TRBV12-4,many
CASSLLSGQSSYNEQFF,.,17,TRBJ2-1,TRBV5-1,many
CASSPRTGSYTF,TRBD1,12,TRBJ1-2,TRBV7-8,many
CASSFRGGQTGELFF,TRBD2,15,TRBJ2-2,TRBV7-2,many
CASSSLNTGELFF,.,13,TRBJ2-2,TRBV5-1,many
CASSPGQGGVGTEAFF,.,16,TRBJ1-1,TRBV18,many
CASSQDWAYGGGYTF,.,15,TRBJ1-2,TRBV14,many
CASSSGQGKLFF,TRBD1,12,TRBJ1-4,TRBV7-9,many
CASSRSTGGSYEQYF,TRBD1,15,TRBJ2-7,TRBV5-1,many
CASSGRDRVGHEQYF,TRBD1,15,TRBJ2-7,TRBV5-6,many
CASTPGQSNQPQHF,.,14,TRBJ1-5,TRBV7-2,many
CASRTREKGYGYTF,.,14,TRBJ1-2,TRBV28,many
CASTRERGETQYF,.,13,TRBJ2-5,TRBV6-2/TRBV6-3,many
CASRTGRPDTQYF,TRBD1,13,TRBJ2-3,TRBV19,.
CSARPIGTNLNYGYTF,.,16,TRBJ1-2,TRBV20-1,many
CADTTRARINEQFF,.,14,TRBJ2-1,TRBV6-5,many
CASSWDLSTDTQYF,.,14,TRBJ2-3,TRBV7-9,many